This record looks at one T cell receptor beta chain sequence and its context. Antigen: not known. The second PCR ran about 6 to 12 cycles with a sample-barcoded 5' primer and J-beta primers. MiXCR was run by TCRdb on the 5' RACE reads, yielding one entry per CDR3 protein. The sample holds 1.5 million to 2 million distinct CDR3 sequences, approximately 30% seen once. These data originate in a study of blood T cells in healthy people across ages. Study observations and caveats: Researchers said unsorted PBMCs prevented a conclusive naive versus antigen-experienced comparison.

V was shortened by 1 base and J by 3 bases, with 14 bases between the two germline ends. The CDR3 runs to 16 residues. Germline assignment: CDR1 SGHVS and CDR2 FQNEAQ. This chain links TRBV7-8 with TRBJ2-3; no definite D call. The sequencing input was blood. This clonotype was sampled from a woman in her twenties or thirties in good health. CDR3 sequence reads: CASSLVWQTGTDTQYF. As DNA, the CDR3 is TGTGCCAGCAGCTTAGTGTGGCAAACCGGTACAGATACGCAGTATTTT.